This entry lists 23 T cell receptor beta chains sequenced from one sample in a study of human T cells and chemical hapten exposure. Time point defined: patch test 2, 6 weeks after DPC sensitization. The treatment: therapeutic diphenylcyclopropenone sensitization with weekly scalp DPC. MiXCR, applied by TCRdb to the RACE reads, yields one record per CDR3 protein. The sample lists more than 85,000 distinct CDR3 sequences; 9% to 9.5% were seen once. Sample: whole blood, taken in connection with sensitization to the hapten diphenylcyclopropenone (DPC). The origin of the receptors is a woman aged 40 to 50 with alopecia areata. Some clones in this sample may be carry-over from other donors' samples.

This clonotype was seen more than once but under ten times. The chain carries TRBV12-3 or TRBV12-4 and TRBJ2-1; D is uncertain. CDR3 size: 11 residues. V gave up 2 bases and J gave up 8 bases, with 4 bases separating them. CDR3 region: CASSLYDEQFF. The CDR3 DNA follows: TGTGCCAGCAGTTTATACGATGAGCAGTTCTTC.

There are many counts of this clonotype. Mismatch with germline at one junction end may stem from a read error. The CDR3 sequence is CASNYGGRVTEAFF. As DNA, the CDR3 is TGTGCCAGCAATTACGGGGGGCGCGTCACTGAAGCTTTCTTT. The chain couples TRBV6-2 or TRBV6-3 to TRBJ1-1, with D possibly being TRBD1 (6 bases). Germline values: CDR1 MNHEY, CDR2 SVGEGT. The CDR3 contains 14 residues.

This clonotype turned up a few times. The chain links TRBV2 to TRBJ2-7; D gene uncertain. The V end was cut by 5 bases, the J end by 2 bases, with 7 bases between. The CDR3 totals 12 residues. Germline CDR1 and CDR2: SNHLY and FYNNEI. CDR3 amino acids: CASSLLTYEQYF. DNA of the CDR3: TGTGCCAGCAGTCTCTTGACCTACGAGCAGTACTTC.

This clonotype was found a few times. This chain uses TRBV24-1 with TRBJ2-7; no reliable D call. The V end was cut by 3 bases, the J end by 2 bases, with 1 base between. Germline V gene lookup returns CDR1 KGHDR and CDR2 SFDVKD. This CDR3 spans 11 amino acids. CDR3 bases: TGTGCCACCAGTGATGCCTACGAGCAGTACTTC. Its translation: CATSDAYEQYF.

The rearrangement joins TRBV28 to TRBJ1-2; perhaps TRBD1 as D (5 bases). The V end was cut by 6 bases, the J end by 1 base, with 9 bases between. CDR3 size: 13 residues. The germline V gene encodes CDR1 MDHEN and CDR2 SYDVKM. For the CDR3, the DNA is TGTGCCAGCAGGAAACAGGTTAACTATGGCTACACCTTC. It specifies CASRKQVNYGYTF.

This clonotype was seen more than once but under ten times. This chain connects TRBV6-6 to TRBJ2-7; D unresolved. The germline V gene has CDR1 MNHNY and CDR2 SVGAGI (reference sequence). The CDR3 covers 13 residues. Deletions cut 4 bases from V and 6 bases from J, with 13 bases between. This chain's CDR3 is CASSSSMVGEQYF. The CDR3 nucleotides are TGTGCCAGCAGTTCATCAATGGTAGGCGAGCAGTACTTC.

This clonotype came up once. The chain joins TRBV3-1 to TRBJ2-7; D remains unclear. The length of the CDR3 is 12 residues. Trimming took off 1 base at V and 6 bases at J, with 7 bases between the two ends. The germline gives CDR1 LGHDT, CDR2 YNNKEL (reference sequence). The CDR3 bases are TGTGCCAGCAGCCAAGGGCAGCTCGAGCAGTACTTC. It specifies CASSQGQLEQYF.

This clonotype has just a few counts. In nucleotides, the CDR3 is TGTGCCAGCTCGTTCGGGGCAATCGAGAGCTCCTACGAGCAGTACTTC. This codes for CASSFGAIESSYEQYF. V and J are TRBV27 and TRBJ2-7; D tentatively reads TRBD1 or TRBD2 (5 bases each). CDR1 and CDR2 from the germline V gene are MNHEY and SMNVEV (reference sequence). The CDR3 covers 16 residues. Trimming cost V 8 bases and J 0 bases, with 20 bases left between them.

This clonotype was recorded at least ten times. This CDR3 is CSVQSGANYEQYF. The CDR3 nucleotides read TGCAGTGTCCAGAGCGGGGCGAACTACGAGCAGTACTTC. This chain uses TRBV20-1 with TRBJ2-7, with 7 bases that match TRBD2. Germline V gene lookup returns CDR1 DFQATT and CDR2 SNEGSKA (reference sequence). The junction had 9 bases not matched to a gene; V was cut back by 7 bases and J by 3 bases. This CDR3 spans 13 amino acids.

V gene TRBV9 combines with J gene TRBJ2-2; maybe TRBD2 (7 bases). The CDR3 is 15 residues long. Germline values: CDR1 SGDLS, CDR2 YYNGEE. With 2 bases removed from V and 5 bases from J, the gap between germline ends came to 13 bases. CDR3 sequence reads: CASSVSGGPTGELFF. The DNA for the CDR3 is TGTGCCAGCAGCGTGTCCGGGGGGCCTACCGGGGAGCTGTTTTTT.

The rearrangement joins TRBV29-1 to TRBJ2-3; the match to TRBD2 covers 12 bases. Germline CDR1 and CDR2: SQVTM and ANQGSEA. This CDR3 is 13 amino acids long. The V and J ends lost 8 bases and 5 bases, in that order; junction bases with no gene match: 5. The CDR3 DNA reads TGCAGCACTAGCGGGGGGTTGAGAGATACGCAGTATTTT. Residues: CSTSGGLRDTQYF.

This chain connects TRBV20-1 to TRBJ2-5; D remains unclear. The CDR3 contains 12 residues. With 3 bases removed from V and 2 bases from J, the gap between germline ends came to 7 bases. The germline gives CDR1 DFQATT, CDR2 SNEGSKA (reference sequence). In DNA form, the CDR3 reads TGCAGTGCTAGTCCCGAGCAAGAGACCCAGTACTTC. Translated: CSASPEQETQYF.

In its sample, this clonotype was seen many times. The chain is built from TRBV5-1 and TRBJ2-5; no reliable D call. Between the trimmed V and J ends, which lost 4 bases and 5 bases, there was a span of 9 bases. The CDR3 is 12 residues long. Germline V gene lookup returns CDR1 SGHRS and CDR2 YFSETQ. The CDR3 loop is CASSGDVETQYF. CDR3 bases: TGCGCCAGCAGCGGCGACGTGGAGACCCAGTACTTC.

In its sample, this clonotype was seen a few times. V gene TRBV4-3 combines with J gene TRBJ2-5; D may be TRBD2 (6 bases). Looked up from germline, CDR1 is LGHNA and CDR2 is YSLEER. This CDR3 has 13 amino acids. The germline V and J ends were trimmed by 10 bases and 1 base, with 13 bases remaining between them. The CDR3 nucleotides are TGCGCCACCTCCCCGGGACTCCAAGAGACCCAGTACTTC. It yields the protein CATSPGLQETQYF.

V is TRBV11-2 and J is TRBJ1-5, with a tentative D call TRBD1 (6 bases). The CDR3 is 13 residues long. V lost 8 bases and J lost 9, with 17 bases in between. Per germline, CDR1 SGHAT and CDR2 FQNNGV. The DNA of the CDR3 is TGTGCCAGCCTCCCGGGGGGGGGGCGGCCCCAGCATTTT. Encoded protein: CASLPGGGRPQHF.

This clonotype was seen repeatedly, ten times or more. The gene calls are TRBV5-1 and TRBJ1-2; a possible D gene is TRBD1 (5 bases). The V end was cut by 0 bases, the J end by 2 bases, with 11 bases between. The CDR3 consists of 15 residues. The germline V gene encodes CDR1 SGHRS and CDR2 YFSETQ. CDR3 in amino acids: CASSLVAGNNYGYTF. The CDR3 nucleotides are TGCGCCAGCAGCTTGGTAGCAGGGAACAACTATGGCTACACCTTC.

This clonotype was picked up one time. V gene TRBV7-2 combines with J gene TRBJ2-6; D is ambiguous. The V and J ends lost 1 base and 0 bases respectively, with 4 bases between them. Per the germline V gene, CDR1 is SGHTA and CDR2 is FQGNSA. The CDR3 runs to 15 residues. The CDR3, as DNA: TGTGCCAGCAGCTTAGTTACCTCTGGGGCCAACGTCCTGACTTTC. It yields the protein CASSLVTSGANVLTF.

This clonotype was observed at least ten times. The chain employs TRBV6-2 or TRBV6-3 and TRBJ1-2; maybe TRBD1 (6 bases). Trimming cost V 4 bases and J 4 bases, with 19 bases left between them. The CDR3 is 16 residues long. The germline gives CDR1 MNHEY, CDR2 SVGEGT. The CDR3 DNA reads TGTGCCAGCAGTTCCGCTGCGGGCAGGGGAGGCTATGGCTACACCTTC. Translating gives CASSSAAGRGGYGYTF.

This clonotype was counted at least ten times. CDR3 loop: CASSFLTDYGYTF. The CDR3 nucleotides are TGTGCCAGCAGCTTCCTTACAGACTATGGCTACACCTTC. The chain is built from TRBV7-9 and TRBJ1-2; D gene ambiguous. With 3 bases removed from V and 3 bases from J, the gap between germline ends came to 8 bases. The CDR3 extends over 13 amino acids. Germline lookup yields CDR1 SEHNR and CDR2 FQNEAQ (reference sequence).

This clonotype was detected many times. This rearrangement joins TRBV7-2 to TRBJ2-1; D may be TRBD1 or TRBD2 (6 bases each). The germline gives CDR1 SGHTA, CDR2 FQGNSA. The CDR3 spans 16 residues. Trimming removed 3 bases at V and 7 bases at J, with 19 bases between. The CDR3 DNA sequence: TGTGCCAGCAGCTTGATGCCTCAGGGGACTGTAAATGAGCAGTTCTTC. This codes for CASSLMPQGTVNEQFF.

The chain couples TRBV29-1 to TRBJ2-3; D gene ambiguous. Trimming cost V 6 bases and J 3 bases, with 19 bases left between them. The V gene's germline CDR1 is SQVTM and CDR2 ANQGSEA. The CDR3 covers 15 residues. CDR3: CSVFTRRRQTDTQYF. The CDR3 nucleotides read TGCAGCGTCTTTACTCGACGTCGGCAGACAGATACGCAGTATTTT.

The CDR3 is CASRGSGTGAYEQYF. CDR3 coding DNA: TGTGCCAGCAGGGGATCCGGGACAGGGGCCTACGAGCAGTACTTC. V is TRBV6-5 and J is TRBJ2-7; 10 bases line up with TRBD1. The CDR3 consists of 15 residues. CDR1 MNHEY and CDR2 SVGAGI come from the germline V gene. The V segment lost 6 bases and the J segment 2 bases; nucleotides outside the gene matches: 7.

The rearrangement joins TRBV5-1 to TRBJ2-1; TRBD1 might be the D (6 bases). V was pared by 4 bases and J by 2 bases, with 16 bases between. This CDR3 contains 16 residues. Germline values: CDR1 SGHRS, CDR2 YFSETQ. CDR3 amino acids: CASSLHVGGAYNEQFF. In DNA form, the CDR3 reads TGCGCCAGCAGCCTGCATGTTGGGGGCGCCTACAATGAGCAGTTCTTC.